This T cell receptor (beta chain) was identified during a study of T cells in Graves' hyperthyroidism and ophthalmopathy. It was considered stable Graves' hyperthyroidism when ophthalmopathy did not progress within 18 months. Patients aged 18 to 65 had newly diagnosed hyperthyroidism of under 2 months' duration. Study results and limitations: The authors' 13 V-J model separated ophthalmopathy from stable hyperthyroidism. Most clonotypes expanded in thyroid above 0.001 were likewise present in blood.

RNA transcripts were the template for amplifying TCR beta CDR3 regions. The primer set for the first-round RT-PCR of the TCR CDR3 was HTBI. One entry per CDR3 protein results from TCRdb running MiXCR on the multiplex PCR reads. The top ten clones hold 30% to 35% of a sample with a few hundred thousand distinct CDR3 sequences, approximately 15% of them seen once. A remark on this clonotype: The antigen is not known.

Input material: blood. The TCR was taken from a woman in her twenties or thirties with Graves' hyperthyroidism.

The CDR3 reads CASSFEGGGYNEQFF. The DNA of the CDR3 is TGTGCCAGCAGCTTTGAAGGAGGTGGCTACAATGAGCAGTTCTTC. The chain joins TRBV7-9 to TRBJ2-1, with a tentative D call TRBD2 (5 bases). V lost 3 bases and J 3 bases, leaving 12 bases between the germline ends. Germline CDR1 is SEHNR and CDR2 is FQNEAQ (reference sequence). There are 15 residues in the CDR3.